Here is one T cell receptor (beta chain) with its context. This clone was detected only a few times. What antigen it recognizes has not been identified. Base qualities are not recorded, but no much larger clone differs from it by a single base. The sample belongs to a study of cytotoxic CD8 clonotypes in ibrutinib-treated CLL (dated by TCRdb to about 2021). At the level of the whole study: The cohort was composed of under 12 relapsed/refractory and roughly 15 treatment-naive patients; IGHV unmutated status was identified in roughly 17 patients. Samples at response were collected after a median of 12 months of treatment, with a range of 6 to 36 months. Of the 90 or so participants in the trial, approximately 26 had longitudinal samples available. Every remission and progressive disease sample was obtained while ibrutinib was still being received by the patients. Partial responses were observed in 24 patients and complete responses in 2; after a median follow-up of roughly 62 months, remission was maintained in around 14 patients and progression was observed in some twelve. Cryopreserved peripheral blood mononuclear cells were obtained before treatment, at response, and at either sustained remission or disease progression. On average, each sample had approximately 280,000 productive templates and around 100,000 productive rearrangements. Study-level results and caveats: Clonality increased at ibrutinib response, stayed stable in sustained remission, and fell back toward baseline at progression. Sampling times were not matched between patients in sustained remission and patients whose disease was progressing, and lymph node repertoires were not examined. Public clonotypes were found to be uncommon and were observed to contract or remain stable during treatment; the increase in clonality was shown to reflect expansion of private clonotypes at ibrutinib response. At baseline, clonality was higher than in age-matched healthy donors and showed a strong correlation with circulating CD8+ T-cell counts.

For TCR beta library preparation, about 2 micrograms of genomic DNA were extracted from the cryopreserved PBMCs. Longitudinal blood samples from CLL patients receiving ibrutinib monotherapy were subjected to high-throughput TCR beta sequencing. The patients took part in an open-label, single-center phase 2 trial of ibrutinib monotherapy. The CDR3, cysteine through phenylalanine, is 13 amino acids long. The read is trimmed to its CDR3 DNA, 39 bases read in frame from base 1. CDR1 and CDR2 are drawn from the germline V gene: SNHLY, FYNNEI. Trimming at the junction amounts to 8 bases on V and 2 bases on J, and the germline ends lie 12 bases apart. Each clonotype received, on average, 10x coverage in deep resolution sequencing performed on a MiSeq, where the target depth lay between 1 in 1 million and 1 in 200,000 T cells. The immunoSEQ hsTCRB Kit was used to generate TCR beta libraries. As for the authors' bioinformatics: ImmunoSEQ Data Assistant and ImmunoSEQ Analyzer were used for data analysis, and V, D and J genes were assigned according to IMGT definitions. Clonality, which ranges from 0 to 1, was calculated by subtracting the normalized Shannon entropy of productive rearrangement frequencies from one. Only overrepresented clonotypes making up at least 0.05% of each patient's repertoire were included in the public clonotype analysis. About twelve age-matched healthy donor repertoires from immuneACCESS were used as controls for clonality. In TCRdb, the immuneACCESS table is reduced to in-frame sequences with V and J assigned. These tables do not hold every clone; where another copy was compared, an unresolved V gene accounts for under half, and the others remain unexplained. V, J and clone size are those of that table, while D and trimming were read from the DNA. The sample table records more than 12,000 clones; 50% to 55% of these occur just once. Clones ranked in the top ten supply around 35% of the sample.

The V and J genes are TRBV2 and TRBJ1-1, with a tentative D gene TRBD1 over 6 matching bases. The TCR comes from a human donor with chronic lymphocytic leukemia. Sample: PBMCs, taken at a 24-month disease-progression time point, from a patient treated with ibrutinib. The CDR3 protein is CASYTGPNTEAFF. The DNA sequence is TGTGCCAGCTATACAGGGCCCAACACTGAAGCTTTCTTT.